This passage covers 25 T cell receptor beta chains from one sample sequenced in a study of human T cells and chemical hapten exposure. Noted time point: patch test 1, 2 weeks after DPC sensitization. Treatment noted: therapeutic diphenylcyclopropenone sensitization with weekly scalp DPC. MiXCR, applied by TCRdb to the RACE reads, yields one record per CDR3 protein. The data show 150,000 to 200,000 distinct CDR3 sequences, more than 14% seen once. This sample comprised whole blood, obtained in connection with sensitization to the hapten diphenylcyclopropenone (DPC). These receptor sequences come from a woman in her 30s with alopecia areata. Some clones in this sample may be carry-over from other donors' samples.

The rearrangement joins TRBV7-6 to TRBJ2-1; 7 nucleotides agree with TRBD1. CDR1 and CDR2 (germline): SGHVS, FNYEAQ. V lost 4 bases, J lost 8 bases, and 8 bases stayed unmatched. This CDR3 contains 14 residues. The chain's CDR3 is CASSSGQQNDEQFF. The CDR3 DNA sequence: TGTGCCAGCAGCTCGGGACAGCAGAATGATGAGCAGTTCTTC. The whole variable domain, remainder taken from reference TRBV7-6 and TRBJ2-1, is GAGVSQSPRYKVTKRGQDVALRCDPISGHVSLYWYRQALGQGPEFLTYFNYEAQQDKSGLPNDRFSAERPEGSISTLTIQRTEQRDSAMYRCASSSGQQNDEQFFGPGTRLTVL.

This clonotype was picked up many times. The V and J genes are TRBV7-6 and TRBJ1-6; 10 bases are shared with TRBD1. The V gene's germline CDR1 is SGHVS and CDR2 FNYEAQ. The CDR3 totals 15 residues. V was pared by 4 bases and J by 10 bases, with 7 bases of the junction left unmatched. The DNA of the CDR3 is TGTGCCAGCAGCTCCGGGACAGGGGCCGGGTCACCCCTCCACTTT. Its protein product is CASSSGTGAGSPLHF.

In its sample, this clonotype was seen a few times. The chain carries TRBV18 and TRBJ1-2; TRBD1 might be the D (5 bases). Germline CDR1 KGHSH, CDR2 LQKENI. The CDR3 totals 15 residues. The V end was cut by 1 base, the J end by 8 bases, with 17 bases between. DNA of the CDR3: TGTGCCAGCTCACCACGGGCAGGGCTGGATCGGGGCTACACCTTC. Translated, it gives CASSPRAGLDRGYTF. The complete variable domain, with remaining parts taken from reference TRBV18 and TRBJ1-2, reads NAGVMQNPRHLVRRRGQEARLRCSPMKGHSHVYWYRQLPEEGLKFMVYLQKENIIDESGMPKERFSAEFPKEGPSILRIQQVVRGDSAAYFCASSPRAGLDRGYTFGSGTRLTVV.

This clonotype was seen a handful of times. This sequence joins TRBV19 and TRBJ1-5; D remains unclear. Germline values: CDR1 LNHDA, CDR2 SQIVND (reference sequence). The CDR3 totals 12 residues. Trimming stripped 7 bases from V and 7 bases from J, with 11 bases between. The CDR3 is CASKATGQPQHF. The CDR3 DNA reads TGTGCCAGTAAGGCCACGGGCCAGCCCCAGCATTTT.

In this sample, this clonotype turned up a few times. This chain connects TRBV12-3 or TRBV12-4 to TRBJ2-7; 9 bases agree with TRBD2. Trimming took 4 bases from V and 2 from J; bases not matched to a gene: 6. This CDR3 has 15 amino acids. Here the CDR3 DNA reads TGTGCCAGCAGTTCCCGACTAGCGGCCACCTACGAGCAGTACTTC. It translates to CASSSRLAATYEQYF.

This chain uses TRBV25-1 with TRBJ2-7; D unresolved. The CDR3 contains 14 residues. CDR1 and CDR2 from the germline V gene are MGHDK and SYGVNS. Trimming shortened V by 5 bases and J by 2 bases, and 13 bases separated the two germline ends. The CDR3 DNA reads as TGTGCCAGCAGTCCCCCGAGACCCCCCTACGAGCAGTACTTC. It encodes CASSPPRPPYEQYF.

Only a few counts were recorded for this clonotype. The chain has TRBV6-5 and TRBJ2-5, with a possible D match to TRBD2 (6 bases). V lost 0 bases and J 2 bases, leaving 10 bases between the germline ends. Germline values: CDR1 MNHEY, CDR2 SVGAGI. The CDR3 contains 15 residues. The CDR3 region is CASSYSSSAQETQYF. CDR3 coding DNA: TGTGCCAGCAGTTACTCGTCTAGCGCTCAAGAGACCCAGTACTTC.

This clonotype was observed a few times. The chain combines TRBV6-5 with TRBJ2-6; D unresolved. The ends were cut back, 2 bases at V and 0 bases at J, with 11 bases in the middle. The germline gives CDR1 MNHEY, CDR2 SVGAGI. The CDR3 spans 17 residues. The CDR3 bases are TGTGCCAGCAGTTACGACCCTTCGAACTCTGGGGCCAACGTCCTGACTTTC. Amino acids: CASSYDPSNSGANVLTF.

This rearrangement joins TRBV18 to TRBJ2-6, with 7 bases matching TRBD1. The CDR3 is 17 amino acids. In germline, CDR1 is KGHSH, CDR2 LQKENI. The ends lost 2 bases at V and 0 bases at J; junction bases unmatched: 4. CDR3 in amino acids: CASSPETGPSGANVLTF. Here the CDR3 DNA reads TGTGCCAGCTCACCAGAGACAGGGCCCTCTGGGGCCAACGTCCTGACTTTC. Using reference TRBV18 and TRBJ2-6 for the parts outside the CDR3, the full variable domain is NAGVMQNPRHLVRRRGQEARLRCSPMKGHSHVYWYRQLPEEGLKFMVYLQKENIIDESGMPKERFSAEFPKEGPSILRIQQVVRGDSAAYFCASSPETGPSGANVLTFGAGSRLTVL.

This clonotype has more than one count but fewer than ten. The chain recombines TRBV19 with TRBJ1-2, with D unclear. The CDR3 covers 15 residues. CDR1 is LNHDA and CDR2 is SQIVND in the germline V gene (reference sequence). Deletions cut 8 bases from V and 4 bases from J, with 20 bases between. This CDR3 is CASLVSGSTGYGYTF. CDR3 DNA: TGTGCCAGTCTTGTTTCGGGCAGCACCGGCTATGGCTACACCTTC.

The CDR3 is CASSPFPGQSSYEQYF. The CDR3 nucleotides read TGTGCCAGCAGCCCATTCCCGGGACAGTCTTCCTACGAGCAGTACTTC. The chain uses TRBV7-2 and TRBJ2-7; 7 bases map to TRBD1. This CDR3 has 16 residues. Germline-derived CDR1 and CDR2 are SGHTA and FQGNSA. Trimming removed 5 bases from V and 1 base from J; junction bases left unmatched: 11.

V and J are TRBV2 and TRBJ1-5, with D possibly matching TRBD1 (5 bases). Germline V gene data show CDR1 as SNHLY and CDR2 as FYNNEI. V shed 4 bases and J shed 3 bases, with 13 bases lying between them. There are 15 residues in the CDR3. In nucleotides, the CDR3 is TGTGCCAGCAGTGTTGACAGACAGTCCAATCAGCCCCAGCATTTT. Protein sequence: CASSVDRQSNQPQHF.

The sample holds many counts of this clonotype. The chain uses TRBV6-2 or TRBV6-3 and TRBJ1-1, with D unresolved. V was clipped by 0 bases and J by 6 bases, with 11 bases between them. The CDR3 has 14 residues. In germline, CDR1 is MNHEY, CDR2 SVGEGT. CDR3 DNA: TGTGCCAGCAGTTACTCGTTATCGTGGGCTGAAGCTTTCTTT. Amino acid sequence: CASSYSLSWAEAFF.

This clonotype has only a few counts. The V and J genes are TRBV6-1 and TRBJ1-2; TRBD1 matches at 9 bases. The CDR3 runs 18 residues. Germline assignment: CDR1 MNHNS and CDR2 SASEGT. Unmatched junction bases numbered 15, after V lost 2 bases and J lost 5 bases. This CDR3 is CASSEKSGTGIASYGYTF. CDR3 bases: TGTGCCAGCAGTGAAAAATCCGGGACAGGGATAGCCAGTTATGGCTACACCTTC.

V and J are TRBV20-1 and TRBJ2-5; weak D call: TRBD1 (5 bases). Germline-derived CDR1 and CDR2 are DFQATT and SNEGSKA (reference sequence). V shed 8 bases and J shed 1 base, with 14 bases lying between them. This CDR3 has 13 amino acids. The CDR3 loop reads CSSYADSQETQYF. Written as DNA, the CDR3 is TGCAGTTCATATGCTGACAGCCAAGAGACCCAGTACTTC.

The table lists this clonotype with a few counts. The V call is TRBV12-3 or TRBV12-4, the J call TRBJ1-4, with D possibly being TRBD1 (5 bases). The V gene lost 8 bases and the J gene lost 8 bases, with 15 bases spanning the gap. The CDR3 runs to 13 residues. This CDR3 reads CASQGGSYEKLFF. The CDR3 DNA sequence: TGTGCCAGCCAGGGAGGGAGCTACGAAAAACTGTTTTTT.

This clonotype was observed a few times. V usage is TRBV5-1 and J usage is TRBJ2-3; 8 bases fit TRBD2. This CDR3 region has 15 residues. CDR1 is SGHRS, CDR2 YFSETQ, per germline. V gave up 3 bases and J gave up 2 bases; unmatched junction bases: 5. The CDR3 bases are TGCGCCAGCAGCTCAGGACTAGCTTTCACAGATACGCAGTATTTT. Encoded protein: CASSSGLAFTDTQYF.

Only a few counts were recorded for this clonotype. The genes are TRBV7-9 and TRBJ2-3; maybe TRBD1 (6 bases). The CDR3 covers 16 residues. The V end lost 5 bases, the J end lost 3 bases, and 18 bases lay between the germline ends. The germline V gene encodes CDR1 SEHNR and CDR2 FQNEAQ (reference sequence). The CDR3 loop is CASSLPGTQDTDTQYF. The CDR3 DNA reads TGTGCCAGCAGCCTACCCGGGACACAAGATACAGATACGCAGTATTTT. The full variable domain, its missing parts supplied by reference TRBV7-9 and TRBJ2-3, is DTGVSQNPRHKITKRGQNVTFRCDPISEHNRLYWYRQTLGQGPEFLTYFQNEAQLEKSRLLSDRFSAERPKGSFSTLEIQRTEQGDSAMYLCASSLPGTQDTDTQYFGPGTRLTVL.

This clonotype was counted a few times. The chain uses TRBV29-1 and TRBJ1-5, with 7 bases identical to TRBD1. Per germline, CDR1 SQVTM and CDR2 ANQGSEA. The length of the CDR3 is 15 residues. With V trimmed by 3 bases and J by 1 base, 6 bases remained unmatched. The CDR3 region has the DNA TGCAGCGTTGATCAGGGGGAGCGGAGCAATCAGCCCCAGCATTTT. Its translation is CSVDQGERSNQPQHF.

The chain carries TRBV7-9 and TRBJ1-2, with 9 positions matching TRBD1. CDR1 is SEHNR, CDR2 FQNEAQ, per germline (reference sequence). The V and J ends lost 5 bases and 6 bases, in that order; junction bases with no gene match: 4. This CDR3 is built from 13 residues. CDR3 protein: CASSPTGGHGYTF. The CDR3 DNA is TGTGCCAGCAGCCCTACAGGGGGCCATGGCTACACCTTC. Based on the CDR3 plus reference TRBV7-9 and TRBJ1-2, the full variable domain is DTGVSQNPRHKITKRGQNVTFRCDPISEHNRLYWYRQTLGQGPEFLTYFQNEAQLEKSRLLSDRFSAERPKGSFSTLEIQRTEQGDSAMYLCASSPTGGHGYTFGSGTRLTVV.

In its sample, this clonotype was seen many times. The V and J genes are TRBV29-1 and TRBJ2-7; unclear D gene. Germline V CDR1 and CDR2: SQVTM, ANQGSEA. The germline V and J ends were trimmed by 6 bases and 0 bases, with 9 bases remaining between them. The CDR3 is made up of 12 amino acids. CDR3 in amino acids: CSVGASSYEQYF. DNA of the CDR3: TGCAGCGTCGGAGCGAGCTCCTACGAGCAGTACTTC.

This clonotype was picked up a small number of times. The gene calls are TRBV7-2 and TRBJ2-2; TRBD1 agrees at 7 bases. This CDR3 spans 14 amino acids. Losses at the gene ends were 3 bases for V and 8 bases for J; bases not matched to a gene: 6. In germline, CDR1 is SGHTA, CDR2 FQGNSA. The CDR3 sequence is CASSFGTVGGELFF. The CDR3 region has the DNA TGTGCCAGCAGCTTCGGGACAGTTGGGGGGGAGCTGTTTTTT.

The gene calls are TRBV5-4 and TRBJ2-2; D is possibly TRBD1 (6 bases). The V gene's germline CDR1 is SGHNT and CDR2 YYREEE (reference sequence). V lost 4 bases and J 5 bases, leaving 18 bases between the germline ends. This CDR3 is 16 amino acids long. Here the CDR3 DNA reads TGTGCCAGCAGCCGACCTAGCAGGGGAAGAACCGGGGAGCTGTTTTTT. Translating it yields CASSRPSRGRTGELFF. The whole variable domain, filled in from reference TRBV5-4 and TRBJ2-2, reads ETGVTQSPTHLIKTRGQQVTLRCSSQSGHNTVSWYQQALGQGPQFIFQYYREEENGRGNFPPRFSGLQFPNYSSELNVNALELDDSALYLCASSRPSRGRTGELFFGEGSRLTVL.

This clonotype was recorded at least ten times. The CDR3 DNA reads TGTGCCAGCAGTCTACAGGGAGGCGAGCAGTACTTC. Translating gives CASSLQGGEQYF. The gene calls are TRBV12-3 or TRBV12-4 and TRBJ2-7; D might be TRBD1 or TRBD2, each matching 6 bases. V was clipped by 5 bases and J by 6 bases, with 11 bases between them. The CDR3 length is 12 residues.

This clonotype has a count of ten or more. The genes are TRBV20-1 and TRBJ2-1, with TRBD2 identical over 10 bases. V was pared by 3 bases and J by 8 bases, with 16 bases of the junction left unmatched. This CDR3 contains 17 residues. Germline V gene lookup returns CDR1 DFQATT and CDR2 SNEGSKA (reference sequence). This CDR3 reads CSASPRGAGGPWHEQFF. The CDR3 nucleotides are TGCAGTGCTAGCCCCCGGGGAGCGGGAGGGCCTTGGCATGAGCAGTTCTTC.